This T cell receptor beta chain was profiled in a study of monozygotic twins with inflammatory bowel disease. In regard to this clonotype: The antigen is not known.

Germline values: CDR1 SNHLY, CDR2 FYNNEI. The CDR3 covers 14 residues. TCRdb re-called the 5' RACE reads and catalogs CDR3 proteins one per entry, DNA excluded. Here the sample table reports a few hundred thousand distinct CDR3 sequences. Study findings and constraints: With others, IBD patients shared fewer clonotypes than healthy twins did, especially with disease activity. Any single strong signal or clonotype tied to IBD lacked support.

This chain joins TRBV2 and TRBJ2-5. The sequenced sample was blood. The source is a human donor with ulcerative colitis or Crohn's disease, or a healthy co-twin of an affected twin (not recorded which). The CDR3 protein is CASNLGGNQETQYF.